Shown below are 10 T cell receptor beta chains from a single sample sequenced in a study of blood T cells in healthy people across ages. Sample-barcoded 5' priming and a J-beta primer mix drove a second PCR of roughly 6 to 12 cycles. Each CDR3 protein gets one entry after TCRdb re-called the 5' RACE reads with MiXCR. This sample has about 1.6 million distinct CDR3 sequences, with about 31% found just once. Sequencing input: blood. The receptors stem from a woman in her thirties in good health.

This chain connects TRBV9 to TRBJ2-1; TRBD2 matches 9 bases. Germline V gene sequence: CDR1 SGDLS, CDR2 YYNGEE. The CDR3 has 18 amino acids. Germline trimming cut 0 bases from V and 0 bases from J; bases unmatched to any gene: 7. CDR3 loop: CASSVEGSGRSSYNEQFF. CDR3 sequence (DNA): TGTGCCAGCAGCGTAGAAGGTAGCGGGAGAAGCTCCTACAATGAGCAGTTCTTC.

The chain uses TRBV5-1 and TRBJ2-7; D ambiguous. Trimming cost V 3 bases and J 0 bases, with 13 bases left between them. CDR1 is SGHRS, CDR2 YFSETQ, per germline. The CDR3 totals 15 residues. CDR3 amino acids: CASSWAGPSSYEQYF. CDR3 sequence (DNA): TGCGCCAGCAGCTGGGCCGGGCCCAGCTCCTACGAGCAGTACTTC.

The V gene is TRBV18, the J gene TRBJ1-2, with D tentatively TRBD1 (6 bases). There are 14 residues in the CDR3. The germline V gene encodes CDR1 KGHSH and CDR2 LQKENI. The ends were cut back, 3 bases at V and 8 bases at J, with 16 bases in the middle. Here the CDR3 reads CASSPTGGVEGYTF. In DNA, the CDR3 is TGTGCCAGCTCACCCACCGGGGGCGTGGAGGGCTACACCTTC.

This clonotype was observed a few times. The rearrangement uses TRBV2 and TRBJ2-7; D call uncertain. Germline CDR1 and CDR2: SNHLY and FYNNEI. The V end lost 4 bases, the J end lost 3 bases, and 10 bases lay between the germline ends. This CDR3 region has 13 residues. CDR3: CASSVELFYEQYF. CDR3 nucleotides: TGTGCCAGCAGTGTGGAACTGTTCTACGAGCAGTACTTC.

This clonotype was counted once. A much larger clone lies one base from this, so it may be a read error. The genes are TRBV10-2 and TRBJ2-7; D assignment may be TRBD1 or TRBD2 (5 bases each). This CDR3 contains 13 residues. V was cut by 0 bases and J by 6 bases, with 9 bases left in between. Germline V lookup: CDR1 WSHSY, CDR2 SAAADI. The CDR3 is CASSESRGCEQYF. The CDR3 region has the DNA TGCGCCAGCAGTGAGTCGAGGGGATGCGAGCAGTACTTC.

Here the CDR3 reads CASSDAGRNSYEQYF. In nucleotides, the CDR3 is TGTGCCAGCAGTGATGCGGGGCGGAACTCCTACGAGCAGTACTTC. The gene calls are TRBV2 and TRBJ2-7; possibly TRBD2 for D (6 bases). Trimming took off 3 bases at V and 0 bases at J, with 12 bases between the two ends. The CDR3 covers 15 residues. Germline CDR1 reads SNHLY; CDR2 reads FYNNEI.

The CDR3 nucleotides read TGTGCCATCAGGGCCGTACCCAAGGGGGAGACCCAGTACTTC. Encoded protein: CAIRAVPKGETQYF. This chain joins TRBV10-3 and TRBJ2-5; possible D gene TRBD1, 5 bases. The germline CDR1 and CDR2 sequences are ENHRY and SYGVKD. The V gene lost 6 bases and the J gene lost 5 bases, with 16 bases spanning the gap. The CDR3 extends over 14 amino acids.

The CDR3 protein is CASSQEGWLAGADTQYF. CDR3 bases: TGTGCCAGCAGCCAAGAGGGCTGGCTAGCGGGGGCGGATACGCAGTATTTT. The chain couples TRBV4-2 to TRBJ2-3, with 10 positions matching TRBD2. Per the germline V gene, CDR1 is LGHNA and CDR2 is YNFKEQ. J lost 6 bases, V lost 0 bases, and 9 bases had no gene match. The CDR3 loop spans 17 amino acids.

The sample holds many counts of this clonotype. This chain links TRBV29-1 with TRBJ2-1, with 8 bases aligning to TRBD2. The CDR3 spans 14 residues. CDR1 is SQVTM and CDR2 is ANQGSEA in the germline V gene. After removal of 7 bases from V and 2 bases from J, the junction contained 7 bases not matched to a gene. The CDR3 loop reads CSGETGGPYNEQFF. The CDR3 region has the DNA TGCAGCGGGGAAACGGGAGGGCCCTACAATGAGCAGTTCTTC.

This clonotype came up a few times. CDR3 sequence reads: CASSSGDHGYTF. CDR3 in DNA: TGTGCCAGCAGCTCGGGGGATCATGGCTACACCTTC. The chain uses TRBV11-3 and TRBJ1-2, with a possible D match to TRBD1 (5 bases). CDR3 length: 12 residues. V shed 4 bases and J shed 6 bases, with 9 bases lying between them. The germline V gene encodes CDR1 SGHNT and CDR2 YENEEA. The whole variable domain, remainder taken from reference TRBV11-3 and TRBJ1-2, is EAGVVQSPRYKIIEKKQPVAFWCNPISGHNTLYWYLQNLGQGPELLIRYENEEAVDDSQLPKDRFSAERLKGVDSTLKIQPAELGDSAVYLCASSSGDHGYTFGSGTRLTVV.